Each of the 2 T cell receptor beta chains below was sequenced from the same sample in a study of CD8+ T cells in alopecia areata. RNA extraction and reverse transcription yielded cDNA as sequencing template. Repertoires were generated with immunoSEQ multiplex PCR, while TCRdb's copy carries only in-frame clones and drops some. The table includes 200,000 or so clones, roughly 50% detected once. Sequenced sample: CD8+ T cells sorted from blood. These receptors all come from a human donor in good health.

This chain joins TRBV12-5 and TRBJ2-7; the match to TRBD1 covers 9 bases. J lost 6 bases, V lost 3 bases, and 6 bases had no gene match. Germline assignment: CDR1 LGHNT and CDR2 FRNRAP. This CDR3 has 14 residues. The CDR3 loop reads CASGFVQGAGEQYF. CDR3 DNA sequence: TGTGCTAGTGGTTTCGTACAGGGGGCTGGCGAGCAGTACTTC.

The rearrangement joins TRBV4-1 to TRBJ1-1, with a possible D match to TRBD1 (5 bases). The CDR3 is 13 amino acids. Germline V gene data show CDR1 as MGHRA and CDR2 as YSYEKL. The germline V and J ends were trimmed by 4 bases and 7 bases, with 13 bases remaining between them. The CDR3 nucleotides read TGCGCCAGCAGCCCCCAGGGAACCGATGAAGCTTTCTTT. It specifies CASSPQGTDEAFF.